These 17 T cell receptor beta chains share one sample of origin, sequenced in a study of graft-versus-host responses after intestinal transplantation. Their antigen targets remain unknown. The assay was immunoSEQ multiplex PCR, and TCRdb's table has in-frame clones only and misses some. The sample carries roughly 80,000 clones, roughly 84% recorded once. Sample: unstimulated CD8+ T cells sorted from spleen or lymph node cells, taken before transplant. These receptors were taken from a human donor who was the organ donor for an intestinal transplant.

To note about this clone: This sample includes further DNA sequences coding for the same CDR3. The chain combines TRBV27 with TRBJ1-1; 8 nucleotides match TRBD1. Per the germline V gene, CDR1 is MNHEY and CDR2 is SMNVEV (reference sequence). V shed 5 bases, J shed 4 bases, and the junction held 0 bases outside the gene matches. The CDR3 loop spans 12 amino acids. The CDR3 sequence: CASSGQGTEAFF. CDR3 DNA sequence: TGTGCCAGCAGTGGACAGGGCACTGAAGCTTTCTTT.

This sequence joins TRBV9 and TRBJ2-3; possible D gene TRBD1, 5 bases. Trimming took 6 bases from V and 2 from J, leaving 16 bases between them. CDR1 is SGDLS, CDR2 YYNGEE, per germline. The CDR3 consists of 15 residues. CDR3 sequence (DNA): TGTGCCAGCACCTCCTTTTGGGGCCCCACAGATACGCAGTATTTT. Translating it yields CASTSFWGPTDTQYF.

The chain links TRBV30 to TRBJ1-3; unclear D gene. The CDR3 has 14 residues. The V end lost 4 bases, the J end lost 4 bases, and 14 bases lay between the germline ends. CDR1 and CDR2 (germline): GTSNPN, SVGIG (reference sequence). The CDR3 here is CAWTSYPPGNTIYF. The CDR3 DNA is TGTGCCTGGACCTCTTACCCCCCGGGAAACACCATATATTTT.

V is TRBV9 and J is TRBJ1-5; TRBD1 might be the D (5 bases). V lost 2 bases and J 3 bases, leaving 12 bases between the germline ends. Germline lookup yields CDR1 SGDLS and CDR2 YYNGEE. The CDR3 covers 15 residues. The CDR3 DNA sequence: TGTGCCAGCAGCGTTGGGACGGGGAACAATCAGCCCCAGCATTTT. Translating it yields CASSVGTGNNQPQHF.

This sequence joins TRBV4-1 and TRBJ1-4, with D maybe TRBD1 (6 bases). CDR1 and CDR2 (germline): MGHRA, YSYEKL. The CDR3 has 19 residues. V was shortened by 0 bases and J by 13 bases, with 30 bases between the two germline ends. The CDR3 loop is CASSQEILPTLPRRGGLFF. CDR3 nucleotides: TGCGCCAGCAGCCAAGAAATTTTGCCCACGTTACCGCGCAGGGGAGGACTGTTTTTT.

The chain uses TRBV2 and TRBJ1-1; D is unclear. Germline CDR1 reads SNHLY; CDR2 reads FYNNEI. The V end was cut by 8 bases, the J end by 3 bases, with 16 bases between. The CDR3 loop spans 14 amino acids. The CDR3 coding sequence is TGTGCCAGCTCCGGACTCACCTCCTACACTGAAGCTTTCTTT. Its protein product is CASSGLTSYTEAFF.

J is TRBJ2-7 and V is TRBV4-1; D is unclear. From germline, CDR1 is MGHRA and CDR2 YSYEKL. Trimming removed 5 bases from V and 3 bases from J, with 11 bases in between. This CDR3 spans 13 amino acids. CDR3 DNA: TGCGCCAGCAGCTCCCCCGGCGGCTACGAGCAGTACTTC. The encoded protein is CASSSPGGYEQYF.

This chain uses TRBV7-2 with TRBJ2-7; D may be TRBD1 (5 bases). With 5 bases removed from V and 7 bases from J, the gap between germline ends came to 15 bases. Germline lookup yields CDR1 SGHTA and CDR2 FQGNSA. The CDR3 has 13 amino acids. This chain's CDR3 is CASSQGLLREQYF. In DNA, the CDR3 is TGTGCCAGCAGCCAGGGTCTCCTGAGGGAGCAGTACTTC.

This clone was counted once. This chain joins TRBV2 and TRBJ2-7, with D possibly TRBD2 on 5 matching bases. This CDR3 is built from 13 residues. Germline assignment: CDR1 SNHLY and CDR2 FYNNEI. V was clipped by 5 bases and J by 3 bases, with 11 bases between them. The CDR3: CASSPRTHYEQYF. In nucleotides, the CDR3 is TGTGCCAGCAGTCCTAGGACTCACTACGAGCAGTACTTC.

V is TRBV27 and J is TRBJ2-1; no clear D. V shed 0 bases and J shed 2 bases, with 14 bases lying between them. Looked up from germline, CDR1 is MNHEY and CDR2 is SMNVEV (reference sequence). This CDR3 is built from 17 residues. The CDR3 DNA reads TGTGCCAGCAGTTTATCGGTAGCAAAAACAACCTACAATGAGCAGTTCTTC. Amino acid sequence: CASSLSVAKTTYNEQFF.

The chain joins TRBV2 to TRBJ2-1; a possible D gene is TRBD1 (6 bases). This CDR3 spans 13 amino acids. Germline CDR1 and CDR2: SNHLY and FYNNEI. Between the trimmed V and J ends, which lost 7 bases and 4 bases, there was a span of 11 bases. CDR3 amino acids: CASKDQGYNEQFF. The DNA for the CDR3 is TGTGCCAGCAAGGACCAGGGGTACAATGAGCAGTTCTTC.

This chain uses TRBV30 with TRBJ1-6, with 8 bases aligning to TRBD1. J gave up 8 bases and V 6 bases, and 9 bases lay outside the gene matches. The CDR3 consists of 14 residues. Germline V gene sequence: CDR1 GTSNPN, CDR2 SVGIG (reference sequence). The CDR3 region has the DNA TGTGCCTGCGGGATTAACAGGGGGTATTCACCCCTCCACTTT. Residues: CACGINRGYSPLHF.

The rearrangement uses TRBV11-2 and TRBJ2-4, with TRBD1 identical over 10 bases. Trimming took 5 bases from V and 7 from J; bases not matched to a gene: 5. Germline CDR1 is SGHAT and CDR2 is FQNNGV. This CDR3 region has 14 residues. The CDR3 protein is CASSHGGQGNIQYF. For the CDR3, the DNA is TGTGCCAGCAGCCACGGGGGACAGGGGAACATTCAGTACTTC.

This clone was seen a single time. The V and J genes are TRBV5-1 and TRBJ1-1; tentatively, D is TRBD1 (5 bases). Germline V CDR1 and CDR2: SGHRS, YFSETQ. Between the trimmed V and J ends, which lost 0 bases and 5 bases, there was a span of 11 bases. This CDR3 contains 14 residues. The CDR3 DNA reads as TGCGCCAGCAGCTTGGCTAGGGGTTGGACTGAAGCTTTCTTT. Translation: CASSLARGWTEAFF.

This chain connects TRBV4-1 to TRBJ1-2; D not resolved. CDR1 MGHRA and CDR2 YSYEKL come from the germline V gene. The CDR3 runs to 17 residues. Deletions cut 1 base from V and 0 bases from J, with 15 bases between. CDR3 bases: TGCGCCAGCAGCCAAGGGGTCGGAGATCTAGCTAACTATGGCTACACCTTC. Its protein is CASSQGVGDLANYGYTF.

The CDR3 bases are TGTGCCAGCAGCGTCCTCCCCAGGGGCACAGATACGCAGTATTTT. It encodes CASSVLPRGTDTQYF. This chain joins TRBV9 and TRBJ2-3, with D possibly TRBD1 on 5 matching bases. Germline CDR1 reads SGDLS; CDR2 reads YYNGEE. The CDR3 has 15 amino acids. Deletions cut 2 bases from V and 1 base from J, with 11 bases between.

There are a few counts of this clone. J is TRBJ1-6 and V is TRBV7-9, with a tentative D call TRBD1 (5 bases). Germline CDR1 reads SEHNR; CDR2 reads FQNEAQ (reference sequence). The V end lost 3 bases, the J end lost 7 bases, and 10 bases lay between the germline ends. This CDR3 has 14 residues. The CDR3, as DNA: TGTGCCAGCAGCTTCCTCGGGGGGAATTCACCCCTCCACTTT. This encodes CASSFLGGNSPLHF.